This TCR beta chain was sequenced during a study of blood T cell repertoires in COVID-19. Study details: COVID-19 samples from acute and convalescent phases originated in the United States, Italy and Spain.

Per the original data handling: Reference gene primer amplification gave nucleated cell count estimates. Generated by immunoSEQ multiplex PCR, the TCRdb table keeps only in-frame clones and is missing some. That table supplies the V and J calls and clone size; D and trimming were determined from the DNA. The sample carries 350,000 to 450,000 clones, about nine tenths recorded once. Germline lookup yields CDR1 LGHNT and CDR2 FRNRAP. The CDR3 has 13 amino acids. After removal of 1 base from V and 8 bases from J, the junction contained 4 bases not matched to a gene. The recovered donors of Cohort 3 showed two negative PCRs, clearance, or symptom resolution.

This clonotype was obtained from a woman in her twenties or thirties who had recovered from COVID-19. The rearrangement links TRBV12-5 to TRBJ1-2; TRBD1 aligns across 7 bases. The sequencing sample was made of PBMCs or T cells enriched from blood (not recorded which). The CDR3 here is CASGLDRGRGYTF. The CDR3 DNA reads TGTGCTAGTGGTTTGGACAGGGGAAGGGGCTACACCTTC. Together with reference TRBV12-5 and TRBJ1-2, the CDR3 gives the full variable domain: DARVTQTPRHKVTEMGQEVTMRCQPILGHNTVFWYRQTMMQGLELLAYFRNRAPLDDSGMPKDRFSAEMPDATLATLKIQPSEPRDSAVYFCASGLDRGRGYTFGSGTRLTVV.